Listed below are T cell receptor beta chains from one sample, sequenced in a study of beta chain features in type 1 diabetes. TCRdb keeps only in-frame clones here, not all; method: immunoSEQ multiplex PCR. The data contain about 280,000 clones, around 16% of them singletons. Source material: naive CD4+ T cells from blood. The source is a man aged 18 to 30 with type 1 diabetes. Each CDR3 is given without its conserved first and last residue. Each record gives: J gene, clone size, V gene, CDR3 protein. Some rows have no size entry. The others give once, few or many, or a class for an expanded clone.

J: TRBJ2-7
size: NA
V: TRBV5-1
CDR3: ASSLLGHGSYEQY

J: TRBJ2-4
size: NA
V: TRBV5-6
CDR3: ASSVTSGRLDIQY

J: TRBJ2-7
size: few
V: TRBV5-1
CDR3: ASSQTSGRYEQY

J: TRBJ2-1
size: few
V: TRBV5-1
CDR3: ASSLPLDNEQF

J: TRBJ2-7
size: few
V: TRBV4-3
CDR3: ASSQAPGVPYEQY

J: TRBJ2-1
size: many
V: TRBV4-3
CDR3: ASSQHRDKPYNEQF

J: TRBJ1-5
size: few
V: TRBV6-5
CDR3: ASSYSGTGEQPQH

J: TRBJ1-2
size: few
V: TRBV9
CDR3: ASSVDLSGDYGYT

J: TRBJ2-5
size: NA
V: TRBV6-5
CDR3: ASSYSTVGTQY

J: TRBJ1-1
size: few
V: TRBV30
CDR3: AWSRQNMMNTEAF

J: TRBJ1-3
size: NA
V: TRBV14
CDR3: ASSLLTGKFAGNTIY

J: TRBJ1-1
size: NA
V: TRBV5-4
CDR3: ASSLKGQGIAF

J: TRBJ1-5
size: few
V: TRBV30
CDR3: AWSPGQPSNQPQH

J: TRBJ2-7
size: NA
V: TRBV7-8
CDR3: ASSPGGLAGFYEQY

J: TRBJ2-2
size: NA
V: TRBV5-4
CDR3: ASSLTGAGELF

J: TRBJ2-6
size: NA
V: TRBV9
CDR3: ASSPNSGANVLT

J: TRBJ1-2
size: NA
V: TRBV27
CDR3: ASKWRGGYT

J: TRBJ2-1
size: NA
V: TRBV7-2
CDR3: ASSFPLAGVNNEQF

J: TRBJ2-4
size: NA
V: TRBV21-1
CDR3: ASSTLSIENIQY

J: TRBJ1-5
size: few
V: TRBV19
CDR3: ASSIGRRKDQPQH

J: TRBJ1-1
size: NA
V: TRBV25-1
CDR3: ASSSPGGKNEAF

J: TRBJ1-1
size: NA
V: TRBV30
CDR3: AWSVHRTWGVGSNTEAF

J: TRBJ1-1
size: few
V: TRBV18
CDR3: ASSPGQGKTEAF

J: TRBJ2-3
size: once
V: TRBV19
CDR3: ASSVPGGTQY

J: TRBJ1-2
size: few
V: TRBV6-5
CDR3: ASALYGYT

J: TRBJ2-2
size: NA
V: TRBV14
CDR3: ASSRLAKGRGNTGELF

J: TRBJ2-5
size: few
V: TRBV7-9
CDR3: ASSRVGVQETQY

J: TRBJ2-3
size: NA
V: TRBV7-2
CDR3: ASSLSGGSTDTQY